This T cell receptor beta chain was captured in a study of CD8+CD57+ T cells in acquired aplastic anemia. Overall study findings and caveats: Patients and controls had CD8+ Simpson's diversity values that were not significantly distinct.

As concerns this clonotype: The antigen remains undetermined.

The CDR3 extends over 16 amino acids. Trimming pared 5 bases from V and 3 bases from J, leaving 19 bases between. The germline V gene has CDR1 MNHEY and CDR2 SVGAGI. The TCR beta profiling, which covered VDJ combination and CDR3 sequence, was carried out using genomic DNA as the template. TCRdb independently ran MiXCR on the reads; one entry per CDR3 protein. The sample carries hundreds of thousands of distinct CDR3 sequences, approximately 70% recorded once. The genes are TRBV6-5 and TRBJ2-5; D remains unclear. The TCR comes from a human donor in good health, serving as a control. Sample: sorted CD4+, CD8+, or CD8+CD57+ T cells (not recorded which) from PBMCs. The CDR3 sequence is CASSPPFRCGKETQYF. The CDR3 nucleotides are TGTGCCAGCAGTCCCCCCTTCAGGTGCGGCAAAGAGACCCAGTACTTC.